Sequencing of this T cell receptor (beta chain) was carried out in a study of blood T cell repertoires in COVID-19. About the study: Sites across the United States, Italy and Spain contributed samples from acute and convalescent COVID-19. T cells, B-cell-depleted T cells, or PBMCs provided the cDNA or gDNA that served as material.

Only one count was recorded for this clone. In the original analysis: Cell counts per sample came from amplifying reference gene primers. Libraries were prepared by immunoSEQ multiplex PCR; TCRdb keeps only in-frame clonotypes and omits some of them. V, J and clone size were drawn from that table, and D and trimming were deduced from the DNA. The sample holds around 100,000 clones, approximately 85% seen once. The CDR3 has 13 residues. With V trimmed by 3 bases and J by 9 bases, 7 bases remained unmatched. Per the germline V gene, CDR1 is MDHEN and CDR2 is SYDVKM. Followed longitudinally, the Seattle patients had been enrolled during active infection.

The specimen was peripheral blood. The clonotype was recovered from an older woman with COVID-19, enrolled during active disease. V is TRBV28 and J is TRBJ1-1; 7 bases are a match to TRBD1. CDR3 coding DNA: TGTGCCAGCAGTTTTGTGGGGACAGAGAAAGCTTTCTTT. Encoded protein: CASSFVGTEKAFF. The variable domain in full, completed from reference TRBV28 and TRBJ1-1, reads DVKVTQSSRYLVKRTGEKVFLECVQDMDHENMFWYRQDPGLGLRLIYFSYDVKMKEKGDIPEGYSVSREKKERFSLILESASTNQTSMYLCASSFVGTEKAFFGQGTRLTVV.